The 22 T cell receptor beta chains presented below share a single source sample, sequenced in a study of cytomegalovirus exposure and HLA in healthy donors. 60 Vbeta and 13 Jbeta primers were used in PCR. Method: immunoSEQ multiplex PCR; TCRdb's copy keeps in-frame clones and lacks some. The table shows roughly 200,000 clones, with around 83% occurring only once. Sequencing input: PBMCs. The receptors shown here come from a man between 35 and 55 years old in good health and CMV-seropositive.

The chain couples TRBV5-6 to TRBJ1-2; D uncertain. The CDR3 runs to 13 residues. Germline V gene sequence: CDR1 SGHDT, CDR2 YYEEEE. V was shortened by 0 bases and J by 9 bases, with 12 bases between the two germline ends. The CDR3 sequence: CASSLVGPMSYTF. The CDR3 nucleotides read TGTGCCAGCAGCTTGGTTGGGCCTATGAGCTACACCTTC.

The V and J genes are TRBV7-3 and TRBJ1-1, with D unresolved. Germline V gene data show CDR1 as SGHTA and CDR2 as FQGTGA. The CDR3 consists of 13 residues. Trimming took off 3 bases at V and 4 bases at J, with 9 bases between the two ends. The CDR3 DNA is TGTGCCAGCAGCTTCGGTGGTGGCACTGAAGCTTTCTTT. As protein: CASSFGGGTEAFF.

The V call is TRBV9, the J call TRBJ2-7; TRBD2 aligns across 13 bases. V shed 0 bases and J 7 bases; nucleotides not matched to a gene: 7. The CDR3 runs to 16 residues. CDR1 and CDR2 from the germline V gene are SGDLS and YYNGEE. As DNA, the CDR3 is TGTGCCAGCAGCGTAGCCGGACTAGCGGGAGTTACGGAGCAGTACTTC. It codes for CASSVAGLAGVTEQYF.

J is TRBJ2-1 and V is TRBV6-5, with 8 bases aligning to TRBD1. CDR3 length equals 13 residues. Germline values: CDR1 MNHEY, CDR2 SVGAGI. V dropped 4 bases and J dropped 8; count of bases not matched to a gene: 4. CDR3 nucleotides: TGTGCCAGCAGTTCCGACAGGGGAGATGAGCAGTTCTTC. Translation: CASSSDRGDEQFF.

The chain uses TRBV19 and TRBJ1-1; D is unclear. The CDR3 runs 14 residues. V was trimmed by 6 bases and J by 1 base, leaving 12 bases between them. Germline values: CDR1 LNHDA, CDR2 SQIVND (reference sequence). The CDR3 DNA is TGTGCCAGTAGCATAAGTCTAGCGAACACTGAAGCTTTCTTT. As protein: CASSISLANTEAFF.

The V gene is TRBV9, the J gene TRBJ2-3; 10 bases align to TRBD2. There are 15 residues in the CDR3. Germline CDR1 and CDR2: SGDLS and YYNGEE. V lost 4 bases and J lost 2; bases outside the gene matches: 4. The DNA of the CDR3 is TGTGCCAGCAGCTTACTAGCGGGGCTCACAGATACGCAGTATTTT. Translated: CASSLLAGLTDTQYF.

This chain links TRBV6-1 with TRBJ2-7, with D hard to call. The germline V gene encodes CDR1 MNHNS and CDR2 SASEGT. The CDR3 sequence is 14 residues long. V was clipped by 2 bases and J by 2 bases, with 10 bases between them. The CDR3 reads CASSEPTEAYEQYF. Here the CDR3 DNA reads TGTGCCAGCAGTGAACCGACTGAAGCCTACGAGCAGTACTTC.

V is TRBV7-8 and J is TRBJ2-7; 7 nucleotides agree with TRBD2. Germline lookup yields CDR1 SGHVS and CDR2 FQNEAQ. V lost 5 bases and J lost 4; bases outside the gene matches: 17. CDR3 size: 17 residues. In nucleotides, the CDR3 is TGTGCCAGCAGCCGTGATAGAGGGTGGGAGGGGTCGTACGAGCAGTACTTC. Its protein is CASSRDRGWEGSYEQYF.

V is TRBV6-1 and J is TRBJ2-1; the match to TRBD2 covers 11 bases. This CDR3 has 14 residues. The V gene end was trimmed by 6 bases and the J gene end by 8 bases; junction bases not matched to a gene: 6. Germline CDR1 reads MNHNS; CDR2 reads SASEGT. In DNA, the CDR3 is TGTGCCAGCAGCGCTATAGCGGGAGGGGATGAGCAGTTCTTC. The encoded protein is CASSAIAGGDEQFF.

V usage is TRBV2 and J usage is TRBJ2-2; no reliable D call. Per germline, CDR1 SNHLY and CDR2 FYNNEI. V was trimmed by 6 bases and J by 9 bases, leaving 5 bases between them. This CDR3 region has 10 residues. The CDR3 spells CASRGRELFF. In nucleotides, the CDR3 is TGTGCCAGCAGGGGCCGGGAGCTGTTTTTT.

This clone was seen more than once but under ten times. The V and J genes are TRBV6-1 and TRBJ1-1, with D maybe TRBD1 (5 bases). CDR1 MNHNS and CDR2 SASEGT come from the germline V gene. This CDR3 is built from 12 residues. The V gene lost 6 bases and the J gene lost 4 bases, with 9 bases spanning the gap. CDR3 in DNA: TGTGCCAGCAGAGGGGCCGGCACTGAAGCTTTCTTT. Translation gives CASRGAGTEAFF.

This clone has a single count. CDR3 region: CSGRANEQFF. The CDR3 DNA follows: TGCAGCGGGAGGGCCAATGAGCAGTTCTTC. This chain joins TRBV29-1 and TRBJ2-1, with D tentatively TRBD2 (6 bases). Trimming cost V 7 bases and J 6 bases, with 7 bases left between them. In germline, CDR1 is SQVTM, CDR2 ANQGSEA. There are 10 residues in the CDR3.

This clone has just a few counts. Other DNA sequences in this sample translate to the same CDR3. This sequence joins TRBV29-1 and TRBJ1-2; D not resolved. Per the germline V gene, CDR1 is SQVTM and CDR2 is ANQGSEA. The CDR3 is 12 residues long. V was trimmed by 6 bases and J by 0 bases, leaving 8 bases between them. CDR3 sequence: CSVRTANYGYTF. CDR3 bases: TGCAGCGTCCGAACAGCTAACTATGGCTACACCTTC.

The V call is TRBV10-3, the J call TRBJ2-7, with D maybe TRBD2 (5 bases). Germline loops: CDR1 ENHRY, CDR2 SYGVKD. The CDR3 spans 14 residues. Trimming shortened V by 6 bases and J by 4 bases, and 16 bases separated the two germline ends. CDR3 loop: CAIRDFFGEYEQYF. The CDR3 nucleotides read TGTGCCATCAGGGACTTCTTCGGTGAGTACGAGCAGTACTTC.

This chain joins TRBV6-1 and TRBJ2-7; no reliable D call. Germline CDR1 and CDR2: MNHNS and SASEGT. V shed 2 bases and J shed 0 bases, with 14 bases lying between them. The CDR3 spans 16 residues. CDR3 in DNA: TGTGCCAGCAGTGAACAACCACCCGGAGCCTCCTACGAGCAGTACTTC. Amino acid sequence: CASSEQPPGASYEQYF.

The V call is TRBV4-1, the J call TRBJ2-3; no firm D call. Germline V gene data show CDR1 as MGHRA and CDR2 as YSYEKL. This CDR3 is 14 amino acids long. Deletions cut 0 bases from V and 4 bases from J, with 8 bases between. CDR3 nucleotides: TGCGCCAGCAGCCAAGATCTAGTATCAGATACGCAGTATTTT. Translating gives CASSQDLVSDTQYF.

The V call is TRBV7-2, the J call TRBJ2-5, with 8 bases aligning to TRBD2. CDR1 is SGHTA and CDR2 is FQGNSA in the germline V gene. This CDR3 is 16 amino acids long. V was clipped by 1 base and J by 4 bases; unmatched bases: 8. The CDR3 loop reads CASSLELVAGRETQYF. DNA for the CDR3: TGTGCCAGCAGCTTAGAGTTGGTAGCGGGACGAGAGACCCAGTACTTC.

The rearrangement joins TRBV6-1 to TRBJ2-7, with D possibly TRBD1 on 5 matching bases. The CDR3 is made up of 17 amino acids. Germline V gene lookup returns CDR1 MNHNS and CDR2 SASEGT. Trimming pared 2 bases from V and 0 bases from J, leaving 17 bases between. CDR3 residues: CASSERRVSKSSYEQYF. In DNA, the CDR3 is TGTGCCAGCAGTGAACGCAGGGTTTCAAAAAGCTCCTACGAGCAGTACTTC.

This rearrangement joins TRBV18 to TRBJ1-1; D perhaps matches TRBD1 (5 bases). This CDR3 has 15 amino acids. Germline-derived CDR1 and CDR2 are KGHSH and LQKENI. V was trimmed by 3 bases and J by 5 bases, leaving 16 bases between them. The CDR3 reads CASSPKTVLGTEAFF. DNA for the CDR3: TGTGCCAGCTCACCTAAGACAGTCCTCGGGACTGAAGCTTTCTTT. The variable domain in full, with the rest retrieved from reference TRBV18 and TRBJ1-1, is NAGVMQNPRHLVRRRGQEARLRCSPMKGHSHVYWYRQLPEEGLKFMVYLQKENIIDESGMPKERFSAEFPKEGPSILRIQQVVRGDSAAYFCASSPKTVLGTEAFFGQGTRLTVV.

V gene TRBV5-6 combines with J gene TRBJ1-2; 9 bases line up with TRBD1. The V gene's germline CDR1 is SGHDT and CDR2 YYEEEE. The CDR3 consists of 15 residues. Unmatched junction bases numbered 11, after V lost 5 bases and J lost 6 bases. The CDR3 spells CASRPGRDRVHGYTF. CDR3 nucleotides: TGTGCCAGCAGACCCGGGCGGGACAGGGTACATGGCTACACCTTC.

The V gene is TRBV6-6, the J gene TRBJ2-7; D ambiguous. The ends were cut back, 8 bases at V and 0 bases at J, with 8 bases in the middle. The CDR3 is 12 residues long. Germline CDR1 MNHNY, CDR2 SVGAGI (reference sequence). CDR3 sequence reads: CASAPSSYEQYF. In DNA form, the CDR3 reads TGTGCCAGCGCACCGAGCTCCTACGAGCAGTACTTC.

This clone has a handful of counts. The J gene is TRBJ2-1, the V gene TRBV6-4, with 10 bases matching TRBD2. The CDR3 covers 15 residues. CDR1 MRHNA and CDR2 SNTAGT come from the germline V gene. The J segment lost 5 bases and the V segment lost 4 bases, leaving 5 bases of the junction unmatched. CDR3 in DNA: TGTGCCAGCAGTGTCCGGACTAGCGGAAACAATGAGCAGTTCTTC. As protein: CASSVRTSGNNEQFF.